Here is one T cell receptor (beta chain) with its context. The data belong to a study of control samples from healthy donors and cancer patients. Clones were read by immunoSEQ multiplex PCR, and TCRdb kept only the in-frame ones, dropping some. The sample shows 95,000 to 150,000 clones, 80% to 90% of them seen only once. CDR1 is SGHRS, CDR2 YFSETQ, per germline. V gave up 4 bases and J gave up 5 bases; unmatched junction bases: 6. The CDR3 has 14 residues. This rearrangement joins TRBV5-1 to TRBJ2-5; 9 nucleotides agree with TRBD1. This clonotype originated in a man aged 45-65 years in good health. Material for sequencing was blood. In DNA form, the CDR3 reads TGCGCCAGCAGCCTGACAGGGGGGAGGGAGACCCAGTACTTC. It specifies CASSLTGGRETQYF.